This is a list of T cell receptor beta chains from one sample in a study of T cells in Graves' hyperthyroidism and ophthalmopathy. TCRdb reprocessed the multiplex PCR reads with MiXCR, giving one entry per CDR3 protein. The table shows around 300,000 distinct CDR3 sequences, with approximately 14% occurring only once. Source material: blood. These receptors were taken from a woman aged 40 to 49 with Graves' hyperthyroidism. The CDR3 runs from the conserved cysteine through the conserved F or W. A D gene is named only where the DNA matches it firmly. Rows give clone size only sometimes, using once, few, many, or a class for an expanded clone.

V gene	clone size	D gene	J gene	CDR3 protein	CDR3 DNA
TRBV5-1	many	TRBD2	TRBJ2-1	CASSLDGRADNEQFF	TGCGCCAGCAGCTTGGACGGGAGGGCCGACAATGAGCAGTTCTTC
TRBV12-3/TRBV12-4	many	TRBD1	TRBJ1-2	CASRSTGENYGYTF	TGTGCCAGCAGATCGACAGGGGAGAACTATGGCTACACCTTC
TRBV6-2/TRBV6-3	many	.	TRBJ2-1	CASSYSSGQRYASSYNEQFF	TGTGCCAGCAGTTACTCATCGGGGCAAAGGTACGCGAGCTCCTACAATGAGCAGTTCTTC
TRBV7-8	many	TRBD2	TRBJ2-1	CASSSSGLALNEQFF	TGTGCCAGCAGCTCCTCGGGACTAGCCCTGAATGAGCAGTTCTTC
TRBV28	many	.	TRBJ2-2	CASKGGGFTGELFF	TGTGCCAGCAAGGGAGGGGGCTTTACCGGGGAGCTGTTTTTT
TRBV6-1	many	TRBD2	TRBJ2-1	CASSTPGLVDEQFF	TGTGCCAGCAGTACCCCGGGACTAGTGGATGAGCAGTTCTTC
TRBV28	many	TRBD1	TRBJ1-1	CASSPHRGQSGNTEAFF	TGTGCCAGCAGTCCCCACAGGGGGCAATCAGGGAACACTGAAGCTTTCTTT
TRBV3-1	few	TRBD1	TRBJ1-1	CASSRPGGELYAFF	TGTGCCAGCAGCCGCCCAGGGGGCGAGTTGTATGCTTTCTTT
TRBV29-1	few	.	TRBJ2-3	CSVPVSRSGDTQYF	TGCAGCGTTCCCGTTTCGAGATCCGGAGATACGCAGTATTTT
TRBV20-1	.	.	TRBJ1-5	CSAIGHNQPQHF	TGCAGTGCGATCGGGCACAATCAGCCCCAGCATTTT
TRBV7-9	few	.	TRBJ2-3	CASSLAGTPTDTQYF	TGTGCCAGCAGCTTAGCGGGGACTCCCACAGATACGCAGTATTTT
TRBV6-1	many	TRBD1	TRBJ1-3	CASRRDSDQRRSGNTIYF	TGTGCCAGCAGACGGGACAGTGACCAAAGAAGGTCTGGAAACACCATATATTTT
TRBV4-1	few	.	TRBJ2-2	CASSQDRDRLGTGELFF	TGCGCCAGCAGCCAAGATAGGGACCGCCTTGGGACCGGGGAGCTGTTCTTT
TRBV7-9	few	TRBD2	TRBJ2-1	CASSLPHRLAGGKNEQFF	TGTGCCAGCAGCTTGCCTCACCGACTAGCGGGAGGAAAGAATGAGCAGTTCTTC
TRBV2	.	TRBD2	TRBJ2-5	CASREREGLETQYF	TGTGCCAGCAGAGAGCGGGAGGGCCTAGAGACCCAGTACTTC
TRBV6-1	few	TRBD1	TRBJ1-5	CASSPQTGKNQPQHF	TGTGCCAGCAGCCCGCAGACAGGGAAAAATCAGCCCCAGCATTTT
TRBV19	few	.	TRBJ2-7	CASSIARAYEQYF	TGTGCCAGTAGTATAGCCAGGGCCTACGAGCAGTACTTC
TRBV6-2/TRBV6-3	.	TRBD2	TRBJ2-2	CASSYGGSSTGELFF	TGTGCCAGCAGTTACGGCGGGAGTAGCACCGGGGAGCTGTTTTTT
TRBV2	many	TRBD1	TRBJ2-6	CASSGTGYSGANVLTF	TGTGCCAGCAGCGGGACAGGGTACTCTGGGGCCAACGTCCTGACTTTC
TRBV9	many	.	TRBJ2-7	CASSVAEEYEQYF	TGTGCCAGCAGCGTAGCCGAGGAATACGAGCAGTACTTC
TRBV20-1	many	TRBD2	TRBJ2-3	CSARVLRGGRTDTQYF	TGCAGTGCTAGAGTACTACGGGGGGGCCGCACAGATACGCAGTATTTT
TRBV2	many	.	TRBJ1-1	CATSTIMSTEAFF	TGTGCCACCTCAACAATTATGTCCACTGAAGCTTTCTTT
TRBV2	many	TRBD2	TRBJ2-6	CASSAGTTFSGANVLTF	TGTGCCAGCAGTGCCGGGACTACCTTCTCTGGGGCCAACGTCCTGACTTTC
TRBV7-8	many	.	TRBJ2-1	CASSVGGSYNEQFF	TGTGCCAGCAGCGTAGGGGGGTCCTACAATGAGCAGTTCTTC
TRBV20-1	few	.	TRBJ1-1	CSARAGDQNPEAFF	TGCAGTGCTAGGGCAGGGGACCAAAACCCTGAAGCTTTCTTT
TRBV5-4	.	.	TRBJ1-1	CASSSRGGFTEAFF	TGTGCCAGCAGCTCGAGGGGGGGGTTCACTGAAGCTTTCTTT
TRBV28	many	.	TRBJ2-1	CASSPETDSSYNEQFF	TGTGCCAGCAGTCCCGAGACTGACAGCTCCTACAATGAGCAGTTCTTC
TRBV7-9	many	.	TRBJ1-1	CASSFSAANTEAFF	TGTGCCAGCAGCTTCTCTGCGGCGAACACTGAAGCTTTCTTT
TRBV7-9	many	.	TRBJ2-7	CASSPISGYEQYF	TGTGCCAGCAGCCCCATCAGCGGCTACGAGCAGTACTTC
TRBV18	many	TRBD2	TRBJ2-7	CASSPAGDLQYF	TGTGCCAGCTCACCAGCGGGGGACCTGCAGTACTTC
TRBV29-1	few	TRBD2	TRBJ2-1	CSVGALAAYNEQFF	TGCAGCGTTGGGGCCCTAGCGGCATACAATGAGCAGTTCTTC
TRBV7-9	.	.	TRBJ2-7	CASSSGGGPGLSSYEQYF	TGTGCCAGCAGCTCCGGAGGGGGGCCGGGCCTCAGCTCCTACGAGCAGTACTTC
TRBV7-2	.	.	TRBJ2-2	CASSFRQGGSGELFF	TGTGCCAGCAGCTTTCGGCAGGGGGGTTCCGGGGAGCTGTTTTTT
TRBV6-4	.	TRBD1	TRBJ2-6	CASSRDSPSGANVLTF	TGTGCCAGCAGTCGGGACAGTCCTTCTGGGGCCAACGTCCTGACTTTC
TRBV6-1	few	.	TRBJ2-2	CASRREGTNTGELFF	TGTGCCAGCAGAAGGGAAGGGACAAACACCGGGGAGCTGTTTTTT
TRBV2	many	TRBD1	TRBJ2-5	CASSPTTDRAETQYF	TGTGCCAGCAGTCCCACCACAGACAGGGCAGAGACCCAGTACTTC
TRBV7-9	few	.	TRBJ1-6	CASSVVGSQPLHF	TGTGCCAGCAGCGTAGTGGGCTCCCAGCCCCTCCACTTT
TRBV2	many	.	TRBJ1-5	CASTQVRNQPQHF	TGTGCCAGCACGCAGGTGAGGAATCAGCCCCAGCATTTT
TRBV19	.	TRBD1	TRBJ1-1	CASSLGQGWAEAFF	TGTGCCAGTAGTCTCGGACAGGGATGGGCTGAAGCTTTCTTT
TRBV3-1	.	TRBD1	TRBJ1-2	CASSHRGQGSGYTF	TGTGCCAGCAGCCACCGGGGACAGGGCTCTGGCTACACCTTC
TRBV12-3/TRBV12-4	many	.	TRBJ1-1	CASSSQGGNRNTEAFF	TGTGCCAGCAGTTCCCAAGGGGGGAATCGGAACACTGAAGCTTTCTTT
TRBV7-9	.	TRBD1	TRBJ1-1	CATGTGRMNTEAFF	TGTGCAACCGGGACAGGGCGCATGAACACTGAAGCTTTCTTT
TRBV6-5	few	TRBD2	TRBJ2-1	CASSDPSGSSYNEQFF	TGTGCCAGCAGTGACCCCAGCGGGAGCTCCTACAATGAGCAGTTCTTC
TRBV2	many	TRBD1	TRBJ2-7	CASGGGQGASEQYF	TGTGCCAGCGGAGGCGGGCAGGGGGCCTCCGAGCAGTACTTC
TRBV29-1	few	.	TRBJ2-3	CSVEEGQRTDTQYF	TGCAGCGTTGAAGAAGGGCAACGGACAGATACGCAGTATTTT
TRBV12-3/TRBV12-4	few	.	TRBJ2-2	CASSFGGPGELFF	TGTGCCAGCAGTTTCGGGGGTCCCGGGGAGCTGTTTTTT